In its sample, the clone carrying this TCR beta chain was seen once. The patients had localized lung adenocarcinoma, a non-small cell subtype. TCRdb fed the PCR reads into MiXCR, producing one record per CDR3 protein. Among 16,000 or so distinct CDR3 sequences listed, 51% were seen once. The data stem from a study of CD4 and CD8 cells across lung adenocarcinoma regions. Germline CDR1 is MNHEY and CDR2 is SVGAGI. The CDR3 spans 14 residues. V dropped 4 bases and J dropped 7; count of bases not matched to a gene: 7. Sample: CD8+ T cells from the center of a lung tumor. The TCR was taken from a female donor with lung adenocarcinoma. The CD4 and CD8 labels of this study may be unreliable. The chain is built from TRBV6-5 and TRBJ2-1; 7 bases are a match to TRBD2. Here the CDR3 DNA reads TGTGCCAGCAGTTTTAGCGGGCCCTTGAATGAGCAGTTCTTC. Protein: CASSFSGPLNEQFF.